This record concerns one T cell receptor beta chain sequence. Per the original methods: Nucleated cell counts were estimated from reference gene primer amplification. The table came from immunoSEQ multiplex PCR; TCRdb's copy has only in-frame clones and leaves some out. V and J calls and clone size are copied from that table; D and trimming were computed from the DNA. The sample records 200,000 to 250,000 clones, 75% to 85% being singletons. This sample stems from a study of blood T cell repertoires in COVID-19. Whole-study context: COVID-19 samples collected from the United States, Italy and Spain covered acute and convalescent phases. The cDNA or gDNA used as material had been derived from T cells, B-cell-depleted T cells, or PBMCs.

Recruited during active infection, patients (from Seattle) were subsequently followed longitudinally. Germline CDR1 SEHNR, CDR2 FQNEAQ (reference sequence). This CDR3 has 15 residues. With 2 bases removed from V and 4 bases from J, the gap between germline ends came to 12 bases. The specimen sequenced was peripheral blood. This rearrangement joins TRBV7-9 to TRBJ1-5; D remains ambiguous. The clonotype comes from a woman aged 25-40 years with COVID-19, enrolled during active disease. CDR3 sequence reads: CASSLSSPGNQPQHF. The CDR3 coding sequence is TGTGCCAGCAGCTTAAGCTCCCCGGGGAATCAGCCCCAGCATTTT.